This passage covers 23 T cell receptor beta chains from one sample sequenced in a study of CD8+ T cells in alopecia areata. As to treatment: oral pan-JAK inhibitor, 5-10 mg twice daily. cDNA prepared by RNA extraction and subsequent reverse transcription served as the template for sequencing. Assay used: immunoSEQ multiplex PCR; TCRdb lists only in-frame clones, some missing. The table has 87,000 or so clones, just over 70% seen once. Material: CD8+ T cells sorted from blood, obtained at approximately week 42, from a patient treated with tofacitinib. The source of these receptors is a human donor with alopecia areata.

This clone was recorded once. This chain connects TRBV2 to TRBJ1-6; no definite D call. Trimming stripped 5 bases from V and 6 bases from J, with 14 bases between. Per the germline V gene, CDR1 is SNHLY and CDR2 is FYNNEI. The CDR3 is 15 residues long. CDR3 amino acids: CASSSNIPINSPLHF. CDR3 bases: TGTGCCAGCAGTTCGAACATCCCAATTAATTCACCCCTCCACTTT. The full variable domain, completed using reference TRBV2 and TRBJ1-6, is EPEVTQTPSHQVTQMGQEVILRCVPISNHLYFYWYRQILGQKVEFLVSFYNNEISEKSEIFDDQFSVERPDGSNFTLKIRSTKLEDSAMYFCASSSNIPINSPLHFGNGTRLTVT.

The rearrangement uses TRBV19 and TRBJ2-1; no firm D call. The CDR3 covers 14 residues. V gave up 5 bases and J gave up 1 base, with 9 bases separating them. In germline, CDR1 is LNHDA, CDR2 SQIVND (reference sequence). The CDR3 DNA is TGTGCCAGTAGTCTCGGACCATCCTACAATGAGCAGTTCTTC. Translated: CASSLGPSYNEQFF. Full variable domain (outside the CDR3, taken from reference TRBV19 and TRBJ2-1): DGGITQSPKYLFRKEGQNVTLSCEQNLNHDAMYWYRQDPGQGLRLIYYSQIVNDFQKGDIAEGYSVSREKKESFPLTVTSAQKNPTAFYLCASSLGPSYNEQFFGPGTRLTVL.

This clone was counted between two and nine times. The rearrangement joins TRBV7-2 to TRBJ2-7; D is unclear. CDR3 size: 12 residues. Germline V gene sequence: CDR1 SGHTA, CDR2 FQGNSA. Trimming shortened V by 5 bases and J by 5 bases, and 10 bases separated the two germline ends. Here the CDR3 reads CASSLRLNEQYF. The CDR3 DNA reads as TGTGCCAGCAGCCTTCGGCTGAACGAGCAGTACTTC.

This clone was observed a few times. This chain links TRBV7-9 with TRBJ2-3; D perhaps matches TRBD2 (6 bases). CDR1 is SEHNR and CDR2 is FQNEAQ in the germline V gene (reference sequence). CDR3 length: 15 residues. V was shortened by 9 bases and J by 0 bases, with 16 bases between the two germline ends. The CDR3 DNA reads TGTGCCAGTTACGGCGGGGAGACTAGCACAGATACGCAGTATTTT. Its protein product is CASYGGETSTDTQYF.

The chain is built from TRBV6-4 and TRBJ2-1; possibly TRBD1 or TRBD2 for D (5 bases each). Germline values: CDR1 MRHNA, CDR2 SNTAGT. The CDR3 length is 15 residues. Deletions cut 3 bases from V and 4 bases from J, with 13 bases between. CDR3 loop: CASSERGEVYNEQFF. The CDR3 DNA reads TGTGCCAGCAGTGAGAGGGGCGAAGTTTACAATGAGCAGTTCTTC.

This clone was recorded a few times. The junction and the germline gene differ at one end; a read error may be behind it. The rearrangement joins TRBV4-1 to TRBJ1-2, with D uncertain. CDR3 length: 17 residues. Germline CDR1 reads MGHRA; CDR2 reads YSYEKL. CDR3 amino acids: CASSQEVGYQISKHYLF. CDR3 coding DNA: TGCGCCAGCAGCCAAGAGGTGGGGTACCAAATTTCTAAGCACTATCTCTTC.

The V call is TRBV15, the J call TRBJ1-3, with D unclear. CDR3 length equals 15 residues. Germline V lookup: CDR1 LNHNV, CDR2 YYDKDF (reference sequence). V lost 8 bases and J lost 2, with 16 bases in between. CDR3 loop: CATALGRQAGNTIYF. CDR3 DNA sequence: TGTGCCACCGCCTTGGGAAGGCAAGCTGGAAACACCATATATTTT.

The chain combines TRBV7-2 with TRBJ2-1; D is perhaps TRBD2 (6 bases). Germline-derived CDR1 and CDR2 are SGHTA and FQGNSA. Trimming pared 6 bases from V and 4 bases from J, leaving 19 bases between. The CDR3 contains 16 residues. The CDR3, as DNA: TGTGCCAGCAGTATACACCGGGGGAGTCTGTACAATGAGCAGTTCTTC. Translated: CASSIHRGSLYNEQFF.

The chain links TRBV29-1 to TRBJ2-7; 9 bases map to TRBD1. The germline V gene encodes CDR1 SQVTM and CDR2 ANQGSEA. V was pared by 0 bases and J by 3 bases, with 9 bases of the junction left unmatched. This CDR3 has 16 residues. This CDR3 is CSVEEGRTGVIYEQYF. The CDR3 DNA sequence: TGCAGCGTTGAAGAAGGAAGGACAGGGGTTATCTACGAGCAGTACTTC.

The chain joins TRBV29-1 to TRBJ2-7; TRBD1 aligns across 9 bases. The CDR3 extends over 13 amino acids. The V and J ends lost 7 bases and 4 bases, in that order; junction bases with no gene match: 8. From germline, CDR1 is SQVTM and CDR2 ANQGSEA. The CDR3 DNA is TGCAGCGCAGGGACAGGGAGTGGGTACGAGCAGTACTTC. Amino acid sequence: CSAGTGSGYEQYF.

This chain connects TRBV29-1 to TRBJ2-5; TRBD1 agrees at 8 bases. Looked up from germline, CDR1 is SQVTM and CDR2 is ANQGSEA. The CDR3 loop spans 15 amino acids. V shed 6 bases and J 3 bases; nucleotides not matched to a gene: 12. The CDR3 sequence: CSVLPDRERKETQYF. DNA for the CDR3: TGCAGCGTCCTACCGGACAGGGAAAGGAAAGAGACCCAGTACTTC.

The gene calls are TRBV5-1 and TRBJ2-1; 8 bases are a match to TRBD2. Germline V gene data show CDR1 as SGHRS and CDR2 as YFSETQ. The CDR3 has 16 amino acids. J lost 5 bases, V lost 0 bases, and 7 bases had no gene match. The CDR3 DNA follows: TGCGCCAGCAGCTTGGGTAGCGGGGAGATTCACAATGAGCAGTTCTTC. This encodes CASSLGSGEIHNEQFF.

This rearrangement joins TRBV5-1 to TRBJ2-7; D is undetermined. The CDR3 spans 12 residues. With 5 bases removed from V and 5 bases from J, the gap between germline ends came to 11 bases. The germline gives CDR1 SGHRS, CDR2 YFSETQ. CDR3 in DNA: TGCGCCAGCAGACTGAACACCGACGAGCAGTACTTC. Amino acid sequence: CASRLNTDEQYF.

This clone was observed a few times. The rearrangement joins TRBV11-2 to TRBJ2-7; tentatively, D is TRBD1 (6 bases). The CDR3 sequence is 14 residues long. V lost 1 base, J lost 3 bases, and 10 bases lay in between. Germline CDR1 is SGHAT and CDR2 is FQNNGV. For the CDR3, the DNA is TGTGCCAGCAGCTTAGGAGGACAGAACTACGAGCAGTACTTC. It specifies CASSLGGQNYEQYF.

This chain connects TRBV2 to TRBJ2-7, with D unclear. CDR3 size: 13 residues. V lost 6 bases, J lost 0 bases, and 9 bases lay in between. CDR1 and CDR2 from the germline V gene are SNHLY and FYNNEI. CDR3 protein: CASRQITSYEQYF. The CDR3 nucleotides read TGTGCCAGCAGGCAGATTACCTCCTACGAGCAGTACTTC. Full variable domain (outside the CDR3, taken from reference TRBV2 and TRBJ2-7): EPEVTQTPSHQVTQMGQEVILRCVPISNHLYFYWYRQILGQKVEFLVSFYNNEISEKSEIFDDQFSVERPDGSNFTLKIRSTKLEDSAMYFCASRQITSYEQYFGPGTRLTVT.

This clone came up once. The rearrangement links TRBV7-2 to TRBJ2-3; a possible D gene is TRBD2 (7 bases). Looked up from germline, CDR1 is SGHTA and CDR2 is FQGNSA. The V end lost 2 bases, the J end lost 4 bases, and 13 bases lay between the germline ends. The CDR3 sequence is 15 residues long. This chain's CDR3 is CASSLRGGRPDTQYF. The CDR3 DNA is TGTGCCAGCAGCTTACGCGGGGGCCGACCAGATACGCAGTATTTT. The variable domain in full, completed from reference TRBV7-2 and TRBJ2-3, reads GAGVSQSPSNKVTEKGKDVELRCDPISGHTALYWYRQSLGQGLEFLIYFQGNSAPDKSGLPSDRFSAERTGGSVSTLTIQRTQQEDSAVYLCASSLRGGRPDTQYFGPGTRLTVL.

The CDR3 region has the DNA TGCGCCAGCAGGCAGGGAGGAACTGAAGCTTTCTTT. Its protein product is CASRQGGTEAFF. This chain joins TRBV10-2 and TRBJ1-1, with a tentative D call TRBD1 (5 bases). CDR1 and CDR2 from the germline V gene are WSHSY and SAAADI. CDR3 length equals 12 residues. The V and J ends lost 6 bases and 5 bases respectively, with 10 bases between them.

The V gene is TRBV7-9, the J gene TRBJ2-1; D is possibly TRBD1 or TRBD2 (5 bases each). V was cut by 5 bases and J by 2 bases, with 16 bases left in between. CDR1 is SEHNR and CDR2 is FQNEAQ in the germline V gene (reference sequence). CDR3 size: 16 residues. The CDR3 region is CASSPSPGPAYNEQFF. CDR3 nucleotides: TGTGCCAGCAGCCCATCCCCGGGGCCGGCCTACAATGAGCAGTTCTTC.

The chain has TRBV2 and TRBJ1-2; D is unresolved. The V end was cut by 1 base, the J end by 0 bases, with 6 bases between. The germline V gene has CDR1 SNHLY and CDR2 FYNNEI. The CDR3 contains 14 residues. The CDR3, as DNA: TGTGCCAGCAGTGAAGTAGTTCCTAACTATGGCTACACCTTC. Residues: CASSEVVPNYGYTF.

The chain employs TRBV30 and TRBJ1-3; TRBD1 might be the D (6 bases). V lost 4 bases, J lost 0 bases, and 10 bases lay in between. CDR1 and CDR2 (germline): GTSNPN, SVGIG (reference sequence). The CDR3 has 14 residues. Here the CDR3 DNA reads TGTGCCTGGACAGGACAGACCTCTGGAAACACCATATATTTT. Translated: CAWTGQTSGNTIYF.

V usage is TRBV5-6 and J usage is TRBJ1-1; D unclear. V shed 4 bases and J shed 7 bases, with 17 bases lying between them. CDR1 is SGHDT, CDR2 YYEEEE, per germline. The CDR3 has 14 residues. The CDR3 DNA sequence: TGTGCCAGCAGCCCGAATACCCGGTGGATTGAAGCTTTCTTT. Translation: CASSPNTRWIEAFF.

The chain recombines TRBV14 with TRBJ2-2; D gene unclear. This CDR3 has 13 amino acids. CDR1 and CDR2 from the germline V gene are SGHDN and FVKESK. V lost 2 bases and J lost 5, with 6 bases in between. The CDR3 nucleotides are TGTGCCAGCAGCCAACTTTTGACCGGGGAGCTGTTTTTT. Protein sequence: CASSQLLTGELFF.

The chain is built from TRBV30 and TRBJ1-1; no clear D. CDR1 is GTSNPN and CDR2 is SVGIG in the germline V gene (reference sequence). This CDR3 comprises 16 residues. V was clipped by 2 bases and J by 6 bases, with 22 bases between them. CDR3 region: CAWSIRAKRLLAEAFF. The CDR3 region has the DNA TGTGCCTGGAGTATCCGGGCCAAACGGCTGCTCGCTGAAGCTTTCTTT.